These 27 T cell receptor beta chains came from one sample sequenced in a study of immune evolution from preneoplasia to lung adenocarcinoma. Data came from immunoSEQ multiplex PCR; TCRdb stores just in-frame clones and leaves some out. The sample lists more than 6,500 clones, roughly 79% occurring once. Sample: FFPE adjacent normal lung tissue. These receptors all come from a person between 65 and 80 years old with lung adenocarcinoma.

The chain joins TRBV7-9 to TRBJ1-1, with a tentative D call TRBD1 (5 bases). The CDR3 contains 14 residues. Germline values: CDR1 SEHNR, CDR2 FQNEAQ (reference sequence). With 1 base removed from V and 4 bases from J, the gap between germline ends came to 10 bases. The CDR3: CASSLGRESTEAFF. The CDR3 DNA sequence: TGTGCCAGCAGCTTAGGCAGGGAGAGCACTGAAGCTTTCTTT.

The rearrangement links TRBV11-2 to TRBJ1-4; D is possibly TRBD1 (5 bases). Per the germline V gene, CDR1 is SGHAT and CDR2 is FQNNGV. The CDR3 length is 15 residues. With 6 bases removed from V and 3 bases from J, the gap between germline ends came to 14 bases. In DNA, the CDR3 is TGTGCCAGCAGTACCCGGGACCTCCCTAATGAAAAACTGTTTTTT. This encodes CASSTRDLPNEKLFF.

DNA for the CDR3: TGTGCCAGCAGTTCCGTAAGGACAGGGCTTAACGAGCAGTACTTC. Residues: CASSSVRTGLNEQYF. This chain connects TRBV28 to TRBJ2-7, with 8 bases identical to TRBD1. Trimming removed 4 bases from V and 5 bases from J; junction bases left unmatched: 10. The CDR3 spans 15 residues. The V gene's germline CDR1 is MDHEN and CDR2 SYDVKM.

The V call is TRBV6-4, the J call TRBJ2-3, with D perhaps matching TRBD1 (7 bases). The V end lost 0 bases, the J end lost 0 bases, and 25 bases lay between the germline ends. Per the germline V gene, CDR1 is MRHNA and CDR2 is SNTAGT. The CDR3 spans 21 residues. The CDR3 DNA sequence: TGTGCCAGCAGTGACTCGAGACAGGGATGGGGGGTAGAATTGAGCACAGATACGCAGTATTTT. Protein: CASSDSRQGWGVELSTDTQYF.

This clone was observed a handful of times. The chain recombines TRBV27 with TRBJ1-2; D not resolved. This CDR3 has 14 residues. V was cut by 3 bases and J by 4 bases, with 12 bases left in between. Germline CDR1 and CDR2: MNHEY and SMNVEV (reference sequence). In DNA form, the CDR3 reads TGTGCCAGCAGTTTGGATAGGCAGACCTATGGCTACACCTTC. It specifies CASSLDRQTYGYTF.

The V and J genes are TRBV4-1 and TRBJ2-3; 11 positions match TRBD2. With V trimmed by 4 bases and J by 10 bases, 13 bases remained unmatched. The CDR3 contains 16 residues. Per germline, CDR1 MGHRA and CDR2 YSYEKL. Here the CDR3 reads CASSPVSGGAPGAQYF. The CDR3 nucleotides read TGCGCCAGCAGCCCAGTTAGCGGGGGGGCCCCCGGAGCGCAGTATTTT.

The CDR3, as DNA: TGTGCCAGCAGTTCGGGACAAGCGTCCCAAGAGACCCAGTACTTC. This encodes CASSSGQASQETQYF. The chain employs TRBV6-6 and TRBJ2-5, with D possibly TRBD1 on 6 matching bases. The CDR3 length is 15 residues. CDR1 is MNHNY, CDR2 SVGAGI, per germline (reference sequence). The ends were cut back, 4 bases at V and 1 base at J, with 13 bases in the middle.

The chain recombines TRBV6-6 with TRBJ1-6; D is possibly TRBD1 (5 bases). Trimming left V 4 bases short and J 0 bases short, with 10 bases between. This CDR3 has 16 amino acids. Per germline, CDR1 MNHNY and CDR2 SVGAGI (reference sequence). The CDR3 bases are TGTGCCAGCAGTTGGGGACCGAGCTCCTATAATTCACCCCTCCACTTT. It is translated as CASSWGPSSYNSPLHF.

Turning to this clone: A read error is likely here: a far larger clone is one base away. V is TRBV11-3 and J is TRBJ1-2; maybe TRBD1 (6 bases). V gave up 5 bases and J gave up 2 bases, with 6 bases separating them. The CDR3 has 12 residues. CDR1 is SGHNT, CDR2 YENEEA, per germline. The CDR3 DNA is TGTGCCAGCAGCGGACAGAACTATGGCTACACCTTC. This sequence encodes CASSGQNYGYTF.

The gene calls are TRBV27 and TRBJ2-3; no reliable D call. Germline CDR1 reads MNHEY; CDR2 reads SMNVEV (reference sequence). V was shortened by 2 bases and J by 3 bases, with 12 bases between the two germline ends. There are 15 residues in the CDR3. The CDR3 DNA reads as TGTGCCAGCAGTTTAGTAGGGATAGGTACAGATACGCAGTATTTT. This encodes CASSLVGIGTDTQYF.

This clone was counted between two and nine times. The chain is built from TRBV2 and TRBJ2-7, with 12 bases fitting TRBD2. Trimming at V came to 10 bases and at J to 7 bases, leaving 11 bases not matched to a gene. The CDR3 runs 14 residues. Germline lookup yields CDR1 SNHLY and CDR2 FYNNEI. CDR3 coding DNA: TGTGCCACCAAGAAGACTAGCGGGGGTGAAGAGCAGTACTTC. Its translation: CATKKTSGGEEQYF.

The chain joins TRBV28 to TRBJ1-5; tentative D call: TRBD1 (5 bases). This CDR3 has 15 residues. Between the trimmed V and J ends, which lost 1 base and 2 bases, there was a span of 9 bases. Germline CDR1 is MDHEN and CDR2 is SYDVKM. The CDR3 is CASSLYRRGNQPQHF. The CDR3 DNA is TGTGCCAGCAGTTTATATCGCAGGGGCAATCAGCCCCAGCATTTT. Drawing the rest from reference TRBV28 and TRBJ1-5, the complete variable domain is DVKVTQSSRYLVKRTGEKVFLECVQDMDHENMFWYRQDPGLGLRLIYFSYDVKMKEKGDIPEGYSVSREKKERFSLILESASTNQTSMYLCASSLYRRGNQPQHFGDGTRLSIL.

The rearrangement joins TRBV6-1 to TRBJ1-5; no definite D call. V dropped 8 bases and J dropped 2 bases, with 10 bases sitting between them. Per the germline V gene, CDR1 is MNHNS and CDR2 is SASEGT. The CDR3 consists of 13 residues. In nucleotides, the CDR3 is TGTGCCAGCGGTCACGGTGGCAATCAGCCCCAGCATTTT. It yields the protein CASGHGGNQPQHF.

V and J are TRBV7-3 and TRBJ2-3; no reliable D call. Per the germline V gene, CDR1 is SGHTA and CDR2 is FQGTGA. CDR3 length: 13 amino acids. With 4 bases removed from V and 6 bases from J, the gap between germline ends came to 11 bases. The CDR3 bases are TGTGCCAGCAGCTCCGGACCGAGGGATACGCAGTATTTT. It specifies CASSSGPRDTQYF.

This clone has only one observation. The rearrangement links TRBV27 to TRBJ2-7; 9 bases line up with TRBD1. Germline V gene sequence: CDR1 MNHEY, CDR2 SMNVEV (reference sequence). The CDR3 consists of 15 residues. V lost 5 bases to trimming and J lost 1 base; unmatched junction nucleotides: 6. CDR3 loop: CASSISGTGSYEQYF. CDR3 DNA sequence: TGTGCCAGCAGTATCTCCGGGACAGGGTCCTACGAGCAGTACTTC.

The gene calls are TRBV9 and TRBJ2-7; 8 bases are a match to TRBD1. This CDR3 region has 14 residues. Trimming took 3 bases from V and 2 from J; bases not matched to a gene: 4. CDR1 SGDLS and CDR2 YYNGEE come from the germline V gene. The CDR3 DNA reads TGTGCCAGCAGCGCACAGGGGGAGGCCTACGAGCAGTACTTC. It is translated as CASSAQGEAYEQYF.

The rearrangement links TRBV27 to TRBJ2-1, with a tentative D call TRBD2 (6 bases). Per the germline V gene, CDR1 is MNHEY and CDR2 is SMNVEV (reference sequence). This CDR3 is 15 amino acids long. Trimming took 3 bases from V and 2 from J, leaving 11 bases between them. The CDR3 DNA is TGTGCCAGCAGTTTTGGGGGGTCGCCCTACAATGAGCAGTTCTTC. This gives the protein CASSFGGSPYNEQFF.

The chain employs TRBV19 and TRBJ2-7; D is perhaps TRBD1 (5 bases). Germline V gene data show CDR1 as LNHDA and CDR2 as SQIVND (reference sequence). This CDR3 has 14 amino acids. V lost 3 bases to trimming and J lost 1 base, with 10 bases between them. The CDR3 sequence is CASSIGSGSYEQYF. CDR3 nucleotides: TGTGCCAGTAGTATCGGTTCAGGGTCCTACGAGCAGTACTTC. The full variable domain, in which reference TRBV19 and TRBJ2-7 provide the parts outside the CDR3, is DGGITQSPKYLFRKEGQNVTLSCEQNLNHDAMYWYRQDPGQGLRLIYYSQIVNDFQKGDIAEGYSVSREKKESFPLTVTSAQKNPTAFYLCASSIGSGSYEQYFGPGTRLTVT.

The V and J genes are TRBV11-2 and TRBJ1-6, with D unclear. Germline CDR1 SGHAT, CDR2 FQNNGV. Trimming removed 2 bases at V and 8 bases at J, with 13 bases between. The CDR3 is 15 amino acids. CDR3 nucleotide sequence: TGTGCCAGCAGCTTAAGGGCCAGAGGTTATTCACCCCTCCACTTT. This gives the protein CASSLRARGYSPLHF.

J is TRBJ1-2 and V is TRBV18; D is perhaps TRBD1 (5 bases). CDR1 is KGHSH, CDR2 LQKENI, per germline. CDR3 length equals 14 residues. V lost 3 bases and J lost 6, with 14 bases in between. DNA for the CDR3: TGTGCCAGCTCACCGGCCTTGGGGGGTAATGGCTACACCTTC. Protein: CASSPALGGNGYTF.

The chain is built from TRBV4-2 and TRBJ1-5; D may be TRBD1 (5 bases). This CDR3 contains 15 residues. CDR1 and CDR2 from the germline V gene are LGHNA and YNFKEQ. V gave up 0 bases and J gave up 4 bases, with 10 bases separating them. The CDR3 DNA reads as TGTGCCAGCAGCCAAGATCCGGGGGGTAATCAGCCCCAGCATTTT. It yields the protein CASSQDPGGNQPQHF.

A word on this clone: A junction boundary mismatches the germline segment, possibly from a read error. Distinct nucleotide sequences in the sample also encode this CDR3. V gene TRBV6-5 combines with J gene TRBJ1-2, with D possibly matching TRBD1 (6 bases). CDR3 length: 14 residues. Germline V lookup: CDR1 MNHEY, CDR2 SVGAGI. The CDR3 protein is CASKEGGGVGGYTF. The CDR3 DNA follows: TGTGCCAGCAAAGAGGGGGGAGGGGTTGGTGGCTATACCTTC.

The chain's CDR3 is CASNDQETQYF. The CDR3 DNA reads as TGTGCCAGCAACGATCAAGAGACCCAGTACTTC. The chain has TRBV9 and TRBJ2-5; no clear D gene. The CDR3 extends over 11 amino acids. V dropped 6 bases and J dropped 2 bases, with 5 bases sitting between them. Germline CDR1 SGDLS, CDR2 YYNGEE.

The J gene is TRBJ1-2, the V gene TRBV9; 8 bases are shared with TRBD1. CDR1 and CDR2 (germline): SGDLS, YYNGEE. CDR3 length: 14 residues. The trim removed 4 bases at V and 4 bases at J, leaving 6 bases unmatched. Here the CDR3 reads CASSIPGTGYGYTF. Written as DNA, the CDR3 is TGTGCCAGCAGCATCCCCGGGACAGGCTATGGCTACACCTTC.

The chain uses TRBV28 and TRBJ2-3; D may be TRBD1 (5 bases). Trimming stripped 6 bases from V and 5 bases from J, with 18 bases between. The germline CDR1 and CDR2 sequences are MDHEN and SYDVKM. This CDR3 contains 15 residues. The CDR3 reads CASSTFSGLRDTQYF. The CDR3 DNA reads as TGTGCCAGCAGCACCTTCTCAGGGTTGAGAGATACGCAGTATTTT. Full variable domain (remainder filled in from reference TRBV28 and TRBJ2-3): DVKVTQSSRYLVKRTGEKVFLECVQDMDHENMFWYRQDPGLGLRLIYFSYDVKMKEKGDIPEGYSVSREKKERFSLILESASTNQTSMYLCASSTFSGLRDTQYFGPGTRLTVL.

The J gene is TRBJ2-7, the V gene TRBV7-2; TRBD1 matches 10 bases. The germline gives CDR1 SGHTA, CDR2 FQGNSA. This CDR3 contains 16 residues. Germline trimming cut 4 bases from V and 3 bases from J; bases unmatched to any gene: 9. For the CDR3, the DNA is TGTGCCAGCAGCTCGCCCCGGGACAGGGGATTCTACGAGCAGTACTTC. As protein: CASSSPRDRGFYEQYF.

The chain combines TRBV29-1 with TRBJ2-5, with D unclear. The CDR3 length is 10 residues. Trimming cost V 6 bases and J 5 bases, with 7 bases left between them. The germline V gene has CDR1 SQVTM and CDR2 ANQGSEA. CDR3 sequence: CSVTSETQYF. The DNA of the CDR3 is TGCAGCGTAACATCGGAGACCCAGTACTTC.